Presented here are 24 T cell receptor beta chains from one specimen sequenced in a study of blood T cell repertoires in COVID-19. The method was immunoSEQ multiplex PCR; TCRdb's version includes in-frame clones alone and lacks a portion of them. The sample has some 200,000 clones, approximately 82% seen once. Material for sequencing was PBMCs or T cells enriched from blood (not recorded which). The receptors come from a woman aged 55-75 years with acute COVID-19.

The genes are TRBV19 and TRBJ2-1; 9 nucleotides align to TRBD1. Germline CDR1 is LNHDA and CDR2 is SQIVND (reference sequence). V was clipped by 6 bases and J by 6 bases; unmatched bases: 6. The CDR3 loop spans 14 amino acids. The CDR3 loop reads CASRIDRGANEQFF. CDR3 coding DNA: TGTGCCAGTAGAATCGACAGGGGGGCCAATGAGCAGTTCTTC. Combining the CDR3 with reference TRBV19 and TRBJ2-1 gives the whole variable domain DGGITQSPKYLFRKEGQNVTLSCEQNLNHDAMYWYRQDPGQGLRLIYYSQIVNDFQKGDIAEGYSVSREKKESFPLTVTSAQKNPTAFYLCASRIDRGANEQFFGPGTRLTVL.

The gene calls are TRBV2 and TRBJ2-1, with a tentative D call TRBD2 (6 bases). Germline V gene sequence: CDR1 SNHLY, CDR2 FYNNEI. The CDR3 has 13 amino acids. Between the trimmed V and J ends, which lost 3 bases and 10 bases, there was a span of 13 bases. The CDR3 region has the DNA TGTGCCAGCAGTGAGGGGGGAGCGGCAGAGCAGTTCTTC. Translated, it gives CASSEGGAAEQFF.

Details on this clone: Other nucleotide sequences from this sample produce the same CDR3. The chain uses TRBV7-2 and TRBJ2-1; perhaps TRBD2 as D (6 bases). The CDR3 extends over 13 amino acids. Germline values: CDR1 SGHTA, CDR2 FQGNSA. The ends were cut back, 4 bases at V and 4 bases at J, with 8 bases in the middle. The CDR3 coding sequence is TGTGCCAGCAGCTCCGGACTATACAATGAGCAGTTCTTC. Translated: CASSSGLYNEQFF.

This chain links TRBV9 with TRBJ1-1; D uncertain. The V gene's germline CDR1 is SGDLS and CDR2 YYNGEE. Trimming left V 0 bases short and J 2 bases short, with 11 bases between. The CDR3 totals 15 residues. CDR3 sequence (DNA): TGTGCCAGCAGCGTAGGAGAAGCCCGTAACACTGAAGCTTTCTTT. Its protein is CASSVGEARNTEAFF.

This rearrangement joins TRBV12-3 or TRBV12-4 to TRBJ1-2; D gene unclear. The CDR3 spans 13 residues. Trimming shortened V by 3 bases and J by 4 bases, and 9 bases separated the two germline ends. Written as DNA, the CDR3 is TGTGCCAGCAGTTTTGTAAGGAGCTATGGCTACACCTTC. It encodes CASSFVRSYGYTF.

The chain couples TRBV9 to TRBJ1-1; D is ambiguous. Per germline, CDR1 SGDLS and CDR2 YYNGEE. V was trimmed by 3 bases and J by 5 bases, leaving 11 bases between them. CDR3 length equals 13 residues. CDR3 protein: CASSGGPGTEAFF. The CDR3 nucleotides read TGTGCCAGCAGCGGCGGGCCGGGGACTGAAGCTTTCTTT.

The chain uses TRBV30 and TRBJ2-3, with a possible D match to TRBD1 (5 bases). Germline V lookup: CDR1 GTSNPN, CDR2 SVGIG (reference sequence). This CDR3 has 14 residues. V was cut by 7 bases and J by 2 bases, with 16 bases left in between. CDR3 amino acids: CASPGAANTDTQYF. CDR3 coding DNA: TGTGCCTCGCCTGGGGCGGCGAACACAGATACGCAGTATTTT.

The chain recombines TRBV3-1 (or the pseudogene TRBV3-2) with TRBJ2-7, with 8 positions matching TRBD1. CDR1 and CDR2 from the germline V gene are LGHDT and YNNKEL (reference sequence). Trimming took 1 base from V and 2 from J; bases not matched to a gene: 4. CDR3 length equals 15 residues. The CDR3 region is CASSQAQGGPYEQYF. The CDR3 DNA reads TGTGCCAGCAGCCAAGCACAGGGGGGCCCCTACGAGCAGTACTTC.

V gene TRBV5-4 combines with J gene TRBJ2-7; 8 bases match TRBD1. In germline, CDR1 is SGHNT, CDR2 YYREEE (reference sequence). V shed 0 bases and J 6 bases; nucleotides not matched to a gene: 8. This CDR3 contains 15 residues. The CDR3 nucleotides read TGTGCCAGCAGCTTGGGAGGACAGGGAATGGGCGAGCAGTACTTC. This encodes CASSLGGQGMGEQYF.

The chain couples TRBV19 to TRBJ1-1, with D possibly matching TRBD1 (6 bases). There are 14 residues in the CDR3. Germline V gene data show CDR1 as LNHDA and CDR2 as SQIVND (reference sequence). V was clipped by 10 bases and J by 1 base, with 16 bases between them. CDR3 protein: CATKGETGNTEAFF. CDR3 sequence (DNA): TGTGCCACCAAGGGGGAGACCGGGAACACTGAAGCTTTCTTT.

The chain employs TRBV28 and TRBJ2-5; D is perhaps TRBD2 (6 bases). This CDR3 contains 13 residues. Germline CDR1 reads MDHEN; CDR2 reads SYDVKM. V gave up 5 bases and J gave up 2 bases, with 9 bases separating them. CDR3 sequence (DNA): TGTGCCAGCAGTCCCGGGGGTCAAGAGACCCAGTACTTC. Encoded protein: CASSPGGQETQYF. The entire variable domain, with the rest obtained from reference TRBV28 and TRBJ2-5, is as follows: DVKVTQSSRYLVKRTGEKVFLECVQDMDHENMFWYRQDPGLGLRLIYFSYDVKMKEKGDIPEGYSVSREKKERFSLILESASTNQTSMYLCASSPGGQETQYFGPGTRLLVL.

This clone has just a few counts. Here the CDR3 reads CASSQGSAAPYNEQFF. The CDR3 DNA follows: TGCGCCAGCAGCCAAGGTTCGGCGGCTCCATACAATGAGCAGTTCTTC. The V and J genes are TRBV4-1 and TRBJ2-1; unclear D gene. V was pared by 1 base and J by 4 bases, with 14 bases between. The CDR3 is made up of 16 amino acids. CDR1 and CDR2 from the germline V gene are MGHRA and YSYEKL.

This chain connects TRBV11-2 to TRBJ2-1, with TRBD2 as a possible D gene (6 bases). The CDR3 runs 16 residues. Trimming stripped 3 bases from V and 3 bases from J, with 15 bases between. Germline V gives CDR1 SGHAT, CDR2 FQNNGV. The CDR3 sequence is CASSFRRAGSYNEQFF. The CDR3 nucleotides read TGTGCCAGCAGCTTTAGGCGGGCGGGAAGCTACAATGAGCAGTTCTTC.

The chain links TRBV2 to TRBJ2-1; 15 bases fit TRBD2. CDR3 length: 16 amino acids. J gave up 4 bases and V 8 bases, and 6 bases lay outside the gene matches. From germline, CDR1 is SNHLY and CDR2 FYNNEI. The CDR3 is CASRGLAGGLYNEQFF. CDR3 in DNA: TGTGCCAGCCGGGGACTAGCGGGGGGTCTTTACAATGAGCAGTTCTTC.

Only a few counts were recorded for this clone. V and J are TRBV18 and TRBJ1-4, with D perhaps matching TRBD1 (5 bases). The CDR3 consists of 16 residues. V dropped 0 bases and J dropped 7 bases, with 15 bases sitting between them. CDR1 is KGHSH and CDR2 is LQKENI in the germline V gene. CDR3 protein: CASSPPGVVPSEKLFF. The CDR3 nucleotides read TGTGCCAGCTCACCACCAGGGGTCGTACCGTCTGAAAAACTGTTTTTT.

The V and J genes are TRBV5-4 and TRBJ2-7, with D possibly TRBD1 on 6 matching bases. Trimming took off 8 bases at V and 1 base at J, with 16 bases between the two ends. Germline V gene lookup returns CDR1 SGHNT and CDR2 YYREEE (reference sequence). This CDR3 has 14 residues. The CDR3 bases are TGTGCCAGGCAACAGGGTAAAAGGTCCTACGAGCAGTACTTC. It encodes CARQQGKRSYEQYF.

The rearrangement links TRBV3-1 (or the pseudogene TRBV3-2) to TRBJ1-1; weak D call: TRBD1 (5 bases). Trimming took 0 bases from V and 1 from J, leaving 12 bases between them. Germline CDR1 and CDR2: LGHDT and YNNKEL (reference sequence). There are 16 residues in the CDR3. The CDR3 bases are TGTGCCAGCAGCCAAGATAAAGGGGATCAGAACACTGAAGCTTTCTTT. Translating gives CASSQDKGDQNTEAFF.

This chain uses TRBV6-5 with TRBJ1-5; the match to TRBD1 covers 9 bases. J was trimmed by 3 bases and V by 6 bases; bases with no gene match: 6. Germline CDR1 is MNHEY and CDR2 is SVGAGI. The CDR3 length is 15 residues. The CDR3 loop is CASSPGQGTNQPQHF. The DNA of the CDR3 is TGTGCCAGCAGCCCGGGACAGGGAACCAATCAGCCCCAGCATTTT.

The rearrangement joins TRBV4-3 to TRBJ1-2; 8 positions match TRBD1. The CDR3 sequence is 18 residues long. CDR1 and CDR2 (germline): LGHNA, YSLEER. The ends lost 0 bases at V and 7 bases at J; junction bases unmatched: 16. The CDR3: CASSQDLSQGAQPGGYTF. The CDR3 DNA is TGCGCCAGCAGCCAAGATTTGAGTCAGGGGGCTCAACCTGGTGGCTACACCTTC.

J is TRBJ2-2 and V is TRBV7-2; TRBD1 matches 7 bases. The CDR3 runs to 15 residues. V lost 5 bases and J lost 3; bases outside the gene matches: 6. CDR1 is SGHTA, CDR2 FQGNSA, per germline. This CDR3 reads CASSLRQGYTGELFF. For the CDR3, the DNA is TGTGCCAGCAGCCTCCGACAGGGTTACACCGGGGAGCTGTTTTTT.

This chain joins TRBV19 and TRBJ1-1, with 10 bases that match TRBD1. V lost 4 bases to trimming and J lost 6 bases; unmatched junction nucleotides: 11. The CDR3 spans 16 residues. CDR1 and CDR2 from the germline V gene are LNHDA and SQIVND (reference sequence). The CDR3 DNA follows: TGTGCCAGTAGTAAAGCCCCAGGACAGGGGGTACCTGAAGCTTTCTTT. It encodes CASSKAPGQGVPEAFF.

The chain joins TRBV3-1 (or the pseudogene TRBV3-2) to TRBJ1-6; TRBD1 is a possible D gene (6 bases). Trimming removed 4 bases at V and 8 bases at J, with 21 bases between. In germline, CDR1 is LGHDT, CDR2 YNNKEL (reference sequence). This CDR3 is built from 17 residues. The CDR3 loop reads CASSPGTFGIEDSPLHF. In DNA form, the CDR3 reads TGTGCCAGCAGCCCGGGGACATTCGGCATTGAGGATTCACCCCTCCACTTT.

The chain links TRBV29-1 to TRBJ1-1; D gene ambiguous. The CDR3 runs to 13 residues. Trimming cost V 2 bases and J 3 bases, with 10 bases left between them. CDR1 and CDR2 (germline): SQVTM, ANQGSEA. The CDR3 DNA sequence: TGCAGCGTTGAAACCCTTTTAGACACTGAAGCTTTCTTT. It yields the protein CSVETLLDTEAFF.

This chain connects TRBV29-1 to TRBJ1-1, with unresolved D. Germline-derived CDR1 and CDR2 are SQVTM and ANQGSEA. Trimming took 7 bases from V and 8 from J, leaving 11 bases between them. This CDR3 is built from 10 residues. This chain's CDR3 is CSGDGEEAFF. The CDR3 bases are TGCAGCGGGGATGGGGAGGAAGCTTTCTTT. The variable domain in full, with the rest retrieved from reference TRBV29-1 and TRBJ1-1, is SAVISQKPSRDICQRGTSLTIQCQVDSQVTMMFWYRQQPGQSLTLIATANQGSEATYESGFVIDKFPISRPNLTFSTLTVSNMSPEDSSIYLCSGDGEEAFFGQGTRLTVV.